This T cell receptor beta chain is from a study of beta chain features in type 1 diabetes. On the study more broadly: All samples yielded around 98,000,000 examined sorted cells.

Overall study findings and caveats: Patients' naive, central memory and regulatory TCRB repertoires appeared more alike than those of healthy donors. Among type 1 diabetes patients, VDJ junctions had fewer insertions and more deletions.

Notes on this clone: Its antigen is as yet unknown.

By way of CD45RO/CCR7/CD25/CD127/CD95/CD27, the CD4+ regulatory, stem cell-like memory, central memory and naive cells were sorted. Expressed TCRB transcripts were sequenced because the isolated RNA had all been reverse transcribed beforehand. Method: immunoSEQ multiplex PCR; TCRdb's copy keeps in-frame clones and lacks some. Of around 320,000 clones in the sample, around 13% were seen once. The V end lost 5 bases, the J end lost 7 bases, and 10 bases lay between the germline ends. The CDR3 has 12 amino acids. The germline gives CDR1 SGHVS, CDR2 FQNEAQ. Sequenced material: central memory CD4+ T cells from blood. The receptor comes from a man aged 25-45 years in good health. V and J are TRBV7-8 and TRBJ2-3; D ambiguous. The CDR3 nucleotides are TGTGCCAGCAGCGCTCCGCCGTATACGCAGTATTTT. Protein sequence: CASSAPPYTQYF.